Reported below is one T cell receptor beta chain. Its target is not known. The table came from immunoSEQ multiplex PCR; TCRdb's copy has only in-frame clones and leaves some out. The data show 60,000 or so clones, around 91% seen once. The data belong to a study of graft-versus-host responses after intestinal transplantation. This CDR3 is built from 19 residues. V gave up 2 bases and J gave up 3 bases; unmatched junction bases: 12. CDR1 is MGHRA, CDR2 YSYEKL, per germline. Study findings and constraints: Researchers found GvH clones in recipient marrow, and some showed up first in ileum or blood.

The gene calls are TRBV4-1 and TRBJ2-6; TRBD1 matches 8 bases. The specimen was PBMCs, collected around 120 days after intestinal transplantation. This TCR derives from a human patient who received an intestinal transplant, so some T cells may come from the graft donor. CDR3: CASSQQGARSYFGANVLTF. DNA of the CDR3: TGCGCCAGCAGCCAACAGGGGGCGCGAAGTTACTTTGGGGCCAACGTCCTGACTTTC.